This T cell receptor beta chain was documented in a study of T cells in Graves' hyperthyroidism and ophthalmopathy. Patients aged 18 to 65 had newly diagnosed hyperthyroidism of under 2 months' duration. It was RNA transcripts that yielded the amplified TCR beta CDR3 regions. Initially, a first-round RT-PCR of the TCR CDR3 employed the HTBI primer set. Each CDR3 protein is one row after TCRdb ran MiXCR on the multiplex PCR reads. The data contain around 690,000 distinct CDR3 sequences, 17% of them singletons. This clonotype was seen more than once but under ten times. Trimming removed 5 bases from V and 5 bases from J; junction bases left unmatched: 9. Germline V gives CDR1 SGHTA, CDR2 FQGNSA. The CDR3 has 15 residues.

The sequence derives from a man aged 50 or older with Graves' hyperthyroidism. The chain has TRBV7-2 and TRBJ1-2, with 9 bases lining up with TRBD1. The sequenced sample consisted of blood. CDR3 DNA: TGTGCCAGCAGCCCAACGACAGGGGGGTTATATGGCTACACCTTC. It translates to CASSPTTGGLYGYTF.